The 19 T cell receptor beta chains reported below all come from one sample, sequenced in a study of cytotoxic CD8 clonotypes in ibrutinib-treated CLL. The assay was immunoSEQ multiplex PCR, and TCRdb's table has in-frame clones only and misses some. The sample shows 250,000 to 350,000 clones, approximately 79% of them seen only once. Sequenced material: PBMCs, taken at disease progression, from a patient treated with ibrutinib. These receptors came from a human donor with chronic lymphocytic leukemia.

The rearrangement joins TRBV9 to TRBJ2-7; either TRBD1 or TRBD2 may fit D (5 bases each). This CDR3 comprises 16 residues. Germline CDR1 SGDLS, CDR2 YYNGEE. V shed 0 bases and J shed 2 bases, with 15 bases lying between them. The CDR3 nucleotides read TGTGCCAGCAGCGTAGCTGGGGGAGTCTCAGCCTACGAGCAGTACTTC. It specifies CASSVAGGVSAYEQYF.

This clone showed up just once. CDR3 bases: TGTGCCAGCAGGGGGACAGGGGGTATGTACGAGCAGTACTTC. It codes for CASRGTGGMYEQYF. The chain has TRBV6-1 and TRBJ2-7; 11 nucleotides line up with TRBD1. Trimming removed 6 bases from V and 4 bases from J; junction bases left unmatched: 5. The CDR3 runs to 14 residues. Germline-derived CDR1 and CDR2 are MNHNS and SASEGT.

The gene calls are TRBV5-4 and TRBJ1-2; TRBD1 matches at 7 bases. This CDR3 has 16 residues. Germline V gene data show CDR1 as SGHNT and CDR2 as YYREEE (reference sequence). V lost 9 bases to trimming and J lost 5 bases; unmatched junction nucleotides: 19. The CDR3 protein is CANGGRDSDPGYGYTF. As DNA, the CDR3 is TGTGCCAACGGAGGGAGGGACAGTGATCCCGGATATGGCTACACCTTC.

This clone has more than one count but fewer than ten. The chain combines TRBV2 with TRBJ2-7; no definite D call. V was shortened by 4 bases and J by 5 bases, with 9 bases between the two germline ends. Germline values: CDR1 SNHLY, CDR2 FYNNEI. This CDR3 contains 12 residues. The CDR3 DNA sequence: TGTGCCAGCAGTGGCGTTGCGGACGAGCAGTACTTC. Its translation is CASSGVADEQYF.

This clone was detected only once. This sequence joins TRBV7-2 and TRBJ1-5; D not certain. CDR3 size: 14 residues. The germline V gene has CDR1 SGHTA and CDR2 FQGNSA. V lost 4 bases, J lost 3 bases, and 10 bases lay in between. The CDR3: CASSSEGHNQPQHF. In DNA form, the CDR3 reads TGTGCCAGCAGCTCCGAGGGCCACAATCAGCCCCAGCATTTT.

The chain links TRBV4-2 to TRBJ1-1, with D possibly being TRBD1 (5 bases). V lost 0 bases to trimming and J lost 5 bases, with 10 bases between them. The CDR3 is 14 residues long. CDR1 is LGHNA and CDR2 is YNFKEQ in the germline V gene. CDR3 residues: CASSQDLRTTEAFF. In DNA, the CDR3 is TGTGCCAGCAGCCAAGATTTGCGGACAACTGAAGCTTTCTTT.

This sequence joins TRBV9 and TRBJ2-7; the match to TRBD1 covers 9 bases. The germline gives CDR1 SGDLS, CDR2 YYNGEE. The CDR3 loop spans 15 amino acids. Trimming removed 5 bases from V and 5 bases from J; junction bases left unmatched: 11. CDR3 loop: CASSKYRTGVDEQYF. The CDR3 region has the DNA TGTGCCAGCAGTAAGTATCGGACAGGGGTAGACGAGCAGTACTTC.

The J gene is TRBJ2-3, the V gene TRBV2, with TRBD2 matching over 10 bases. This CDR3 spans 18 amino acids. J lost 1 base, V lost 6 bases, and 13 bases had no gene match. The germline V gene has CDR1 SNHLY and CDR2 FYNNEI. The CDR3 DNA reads TGTGCCAGCAGCTCCCAAGGGGGGCTAGCGGGGGGCACAGATACGCAGTATTTT. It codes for CASSSQGGLAGGTDTQYF.

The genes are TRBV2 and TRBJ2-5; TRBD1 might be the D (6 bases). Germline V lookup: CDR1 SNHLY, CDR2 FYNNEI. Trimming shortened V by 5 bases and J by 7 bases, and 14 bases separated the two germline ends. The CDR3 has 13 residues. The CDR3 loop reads CASSYTGFGTQYF. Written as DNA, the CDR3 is TGTGCCAGCAGTTATACAGGGTTTGGGACCCAGTACTTC.

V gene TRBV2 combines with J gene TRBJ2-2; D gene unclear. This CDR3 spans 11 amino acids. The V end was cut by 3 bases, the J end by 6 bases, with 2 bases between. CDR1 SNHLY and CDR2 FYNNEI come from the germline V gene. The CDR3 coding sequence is TGTGCCAGCAGTGAGGCCGGGGAGCTGTTTTTT. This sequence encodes CASSEAGELFF.

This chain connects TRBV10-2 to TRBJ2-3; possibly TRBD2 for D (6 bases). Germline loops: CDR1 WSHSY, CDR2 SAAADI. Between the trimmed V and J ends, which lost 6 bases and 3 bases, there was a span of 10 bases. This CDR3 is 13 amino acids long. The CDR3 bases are TGCGCCAGCAGCTTCGGGGGAACAGATACGCAGTATTTT. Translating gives CASSFGGTDTQYF.

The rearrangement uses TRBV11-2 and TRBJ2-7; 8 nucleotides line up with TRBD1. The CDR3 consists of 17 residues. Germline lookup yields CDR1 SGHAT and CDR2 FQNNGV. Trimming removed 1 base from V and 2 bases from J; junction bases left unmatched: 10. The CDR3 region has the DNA TGTGCCAGCAGCTTAGCCCCCAGGGGGCGTCCCCCCTACGAGCAGTACTTC. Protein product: CASSLAPRGRPPYEQYF.

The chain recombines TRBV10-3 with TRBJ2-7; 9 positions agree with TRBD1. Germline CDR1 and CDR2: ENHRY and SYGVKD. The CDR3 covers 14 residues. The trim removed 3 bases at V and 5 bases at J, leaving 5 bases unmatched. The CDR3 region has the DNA TGTGCCATCAGTGATCAGGACAGGGGCAACGAGCAGTACTTC. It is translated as CAISDQDRGNEQYF.

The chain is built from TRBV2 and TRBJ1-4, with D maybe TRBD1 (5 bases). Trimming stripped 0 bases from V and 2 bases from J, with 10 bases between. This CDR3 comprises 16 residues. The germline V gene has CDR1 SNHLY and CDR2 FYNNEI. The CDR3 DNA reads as TGTGCCAGCAGTGAAGCAAGCGGGGGGACTAATGAAAAACTGTTTTTT. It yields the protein CASSEASGGTNEKLFF.

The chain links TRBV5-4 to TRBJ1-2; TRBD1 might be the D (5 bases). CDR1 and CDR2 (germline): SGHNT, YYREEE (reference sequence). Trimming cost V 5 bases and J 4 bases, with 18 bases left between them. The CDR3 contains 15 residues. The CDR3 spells CASSYISKGRYGYTF. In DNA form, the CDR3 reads TGTGCCAGCAGTTATATATCAAAGGGGCGCTATGGCTACACCTTC.

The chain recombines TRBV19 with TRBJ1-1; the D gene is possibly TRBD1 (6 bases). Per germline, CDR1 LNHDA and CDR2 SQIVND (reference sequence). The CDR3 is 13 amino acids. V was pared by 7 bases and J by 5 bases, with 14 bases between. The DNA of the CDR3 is TGTGCCAGTACTCATGCAGGGGAGACTGAAGCTTTCTTT. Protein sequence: CASTHAGETEAFF.

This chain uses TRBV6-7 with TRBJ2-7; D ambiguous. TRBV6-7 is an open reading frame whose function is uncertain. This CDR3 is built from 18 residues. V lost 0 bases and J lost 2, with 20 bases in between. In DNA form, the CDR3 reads TGTGCCAGCAGTTACTCGCAGCGTACCCTCATACTGGCCTACGAGCAGTACTTC. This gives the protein CASSYSQRTLILAYEQYF.

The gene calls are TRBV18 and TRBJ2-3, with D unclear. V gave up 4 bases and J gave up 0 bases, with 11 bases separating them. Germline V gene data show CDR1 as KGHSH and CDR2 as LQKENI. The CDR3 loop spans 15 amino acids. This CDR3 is CASSLKLASTDTQYF. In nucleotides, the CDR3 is TGTGCCAGCTCACTCAAGCTTGCTAGCACAGATACGCAGTATTTT. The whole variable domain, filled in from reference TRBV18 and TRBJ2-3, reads NAGVMQNPRHLVRRRGQEARLRCSPMKGHSHVYWYRQLPEEGLKFMVYLQKENIIDESGMPKERFSAEFPKEGPSILRIQQVVRGDSAAYFCASSLKLASTDTQYFGPGTRLTVL.

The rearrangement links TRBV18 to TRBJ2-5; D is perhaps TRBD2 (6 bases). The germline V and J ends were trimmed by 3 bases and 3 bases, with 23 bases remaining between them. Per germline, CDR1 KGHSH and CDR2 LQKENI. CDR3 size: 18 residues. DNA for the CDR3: TGTGCCAGCTCACCCCGGGTGACGAGCGGGCTCGGGGAAGAGACCCAGTACTTC. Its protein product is CASSPRVTSGLGEETQYF.